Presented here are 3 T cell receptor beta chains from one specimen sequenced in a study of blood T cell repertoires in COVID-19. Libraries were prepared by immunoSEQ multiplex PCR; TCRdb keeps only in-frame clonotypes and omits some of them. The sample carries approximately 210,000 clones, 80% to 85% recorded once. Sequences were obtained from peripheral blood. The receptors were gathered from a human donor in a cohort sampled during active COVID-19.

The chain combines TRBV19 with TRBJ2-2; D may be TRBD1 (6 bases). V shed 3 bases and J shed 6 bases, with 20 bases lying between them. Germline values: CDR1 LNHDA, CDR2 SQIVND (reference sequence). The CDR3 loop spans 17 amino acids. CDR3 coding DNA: TGTGCCAGTAGTATGAGGGGGATTAGGGGCAGGGCCGGGGAGCTGTTTTTT. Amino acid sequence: CASSMRGIRGRAGELFF.

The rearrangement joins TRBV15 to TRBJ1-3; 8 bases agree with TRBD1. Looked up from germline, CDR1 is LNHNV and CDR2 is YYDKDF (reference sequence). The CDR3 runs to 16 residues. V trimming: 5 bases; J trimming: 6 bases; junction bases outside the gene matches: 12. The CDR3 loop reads CATSAFDRTGINTIYF. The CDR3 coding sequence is TGTGCCACCAGCGCCTTTGACCGGACAGGGATAAACACCATATATTTT.

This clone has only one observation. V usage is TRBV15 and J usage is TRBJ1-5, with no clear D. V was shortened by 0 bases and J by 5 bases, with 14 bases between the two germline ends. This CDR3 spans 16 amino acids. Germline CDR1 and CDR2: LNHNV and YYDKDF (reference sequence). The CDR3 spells CATSRDGRTGDQPQHF. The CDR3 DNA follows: TGTGCCACCAGCAGAGACGGCCGAACCGGAGATCAGCCCCAGCATTTT.